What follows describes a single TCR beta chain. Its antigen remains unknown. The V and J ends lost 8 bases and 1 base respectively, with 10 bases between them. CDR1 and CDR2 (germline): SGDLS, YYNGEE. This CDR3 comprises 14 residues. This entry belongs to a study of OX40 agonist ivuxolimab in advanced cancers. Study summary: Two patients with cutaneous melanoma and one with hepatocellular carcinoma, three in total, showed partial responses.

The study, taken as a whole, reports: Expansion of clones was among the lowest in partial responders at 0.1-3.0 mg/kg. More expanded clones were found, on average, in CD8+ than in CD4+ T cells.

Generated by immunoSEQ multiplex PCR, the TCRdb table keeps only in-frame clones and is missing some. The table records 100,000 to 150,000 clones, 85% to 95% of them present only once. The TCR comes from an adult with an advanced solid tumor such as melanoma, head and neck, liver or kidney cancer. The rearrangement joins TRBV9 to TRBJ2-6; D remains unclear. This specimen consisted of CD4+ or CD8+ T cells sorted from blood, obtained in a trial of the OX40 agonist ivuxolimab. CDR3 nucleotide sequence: TGTGCCAGTGCCCGGTCTTCTGGGGCCAACGTCCTGACTTTC. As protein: CASARSSGANVLTF.